The present T cell receptor beta chain was sequenced within a study of T cell responses to AZD1222 COVID-19 vaccine. Study information: Pooling of second doses given at about 4 or about 12 weeks was done.

Germline assignment: CDR1 LNHDA and CDR2 SQIVND (reference sequence). This CDR3 has 14 residues. Trimming removed 7 bases from V and 2 bases from J, with 15 bases in between. Clones were sequenced by immunoSEQ multiplex PCR, and TCRdb holds only the in-frame ones, with some missing. Among 150,000 to 200,000 clones, around 94% were seen once, and the ten largest hold approximately 0.64%. The genes are TRBV19 and TRBJ2-7; D is possibly TRBD2 (5 bases). Source: peripheral blood, taken on day 0 of AZD1222 vaccination. This TCR came from an adult in good health. The DNA for the CDR3 is TGTGCCAGTAAGCATGGGAGTTTCCCCTACGAGCAGTACTTC. Translating gives CASKHGSFPYEQYF.